These 22 T cell receptor beta chains were all obtained from the same sample, sequenced in a study of beta chain features in type 1 diabetes. The whole isolated RNA underwent reverse transcription, so sequencing captured expressed TCRB transcripts. TCRdb's copy holds only in-frame clones and misses some; the assay was immunoSEQ multiplex PCR. The profile shows about 400,000 clones, around an eighth of them singletons. Findings and caveats of the study: Patients with Type 1 diabetes showed moderately but significantly shorter TCRB CDR3s in all four CD4+ subsets.

These receptors have no identified antigens. The sample consisted of naive CD4+ T cells from blood. The receptors were sampled from a woman between 18 and 29 years old with type 1 diabetes.

This clone was counted between two and nine times. The DNA of the CDR3 is TGTGCCAGCAGCTTAGTGGGGGGTAAGGGCTACGAGCAGTACTTC. Translating it yields CASSLVGGKGYEQYF. The rearrangement uses TRBV7-2 and TRBJ2-7, with D possibly being TRBD2 (6 bases). Trimming took off 1 base at V and 3 bases at J, with 13 bases between the two ends. Germline lookup yields CDR1 SGHTA and CDR2 FQGNSA. The CDR3 covers 15 residues.

Only a few counts were recorded for this clone. This rearrangement joins TRBV2 to TRBJ1-1, with D possibly being TRBD1 (5 bases). The CDR3 loop spans 12 amino acids. Germline CDR1 is SNHLY and CDR2 is FYNNEI. The V and J ends lost 2 bases and 10 bases respectively, with 11 bases between them. The CDR3 reads CASSEPPGGAFF. CDR3 DNA: TGTGCCAGCAGTGAACCCCCGGGGGGAGCTTTCTTT.

This clone was seen more than once but under ten times. V gene TRBV25-1 combines with J gene TRBJ1-2; possible D gene TRBD1, 6 bases. The germline gives CDR1 MGHDK, CDR2 SYGVNS. Trimming took off 2 bases at V and 8 bases at J, with 12 bases between the two ends. This CDR3 has 13 residues. The CDR3 nucleotides read TGTGCCAGCAGTGAAACAGGGTCAAACGGCTACACCTTC. Amino acid sequence: CASSETGSNGYTF.

The rearrangement joins TRBV6-5 to TRBJ1-2; D is uncertain. V lost 2 bases and J 7 bases, leaving 8 bases between the germline ends. CDR1 is MNHEY and CDR2 is SVGAGI in the germline V gene. CDR3 size: 12 residues. The CDR3 region is CASSYLRGGYTF. CDR3 bases: TGTGCCAGCAGTTACCTCCGAGGTGGCTACACCTTC.

The gene calls are TRBV7-2 and TRBJ2-7; D unclear. CDR3 length: 14 amino acids. Trimming took 0 bases from V and 6 from J, leaving 12 bases between them. Germline lookup yields CDR1 SGHTA and CDR2 FQGNSA. CDR3 sequence: CASSLAGWAAEQYF. DNA for the CDR3: TGTGCCAGCAGCTTAGCCGGTTGGGCAGCCGAGCAGTACTTC.

This clone was detected only a few times. The chain uses TRBV6-5 and TRBJ2-5; a possible D gene is TRBD1 (6 bases). The CDR3 is 14 amino acids. The germline CDR1 and CDR2 sequences are MNHEY and SVGAGI. Deletions cut 5 bases from V and 1 base from J, with 11 bases between. Here the CDR3 reads CASSPRTAQETQYF. For the CDR3, the DNA is TGTGCCAGCAGTCCTCGGACAGCCCAAGAGACCCAGTACTTC.

The chain carries TRBV11-2 and TRBJ2-3; TRBD2 is a possible D gene (7 bases). Germline-derived CDR1 and CDR2 are SGHAT and FQNNGV. The CDR3 covers 16 residues. Between the trimmed V and J ends, which lost 1 base and 5 bases, there was a span of 16 bases. The CDR3 loop is CASSLVVGGLIDTQYF. The CDR3 DNA is TGTGCCAGCAGCTTAGTGGTCGGGGGGCTAATAGATACGCAGTATTTT.

The chain recombines TRBV10-3 with TRBJ2-2; weak D call: TRBD1 (5 bases). Germline V gene sequence: CDR1 ENHRY, CDR2 SYGVKD. CDR3 length equals 12 residues. Trimming left V 10 bases short and J 1 base short, with 7 bases between. CDR3 nucleotides: TGTGCCACAGGACAGAACACCGGGGAGCTGTTTTTT. This codes for CATGQNTGELFF.

The rearrangement links TRBV6-5 to TRBJ2-3; 9 positions match TRBD1. In germline, CDR1 is MNHEY, CDR2 SVGAGI. Unmatched junction bases numbered 5, after V lost 5 bases and J lost 11 bases. The CDR3 runs 12 residues. In nucleotides, the CDR3 is TGTGCCAGCAGTCAACCGGGACAGGGGCAGTATTTT. Translation: CASSQPGQGQYF.

The rearrangement joins TRBV19 to TRBJ2-7, with 7 bases lining up with TRBD1. CDR1 is LNHDA, CDR2 SQIVND, per germline (reference sequence). V lost 4 bases, J lost 6 bases, and 3 bases stayed unmatched. This CDR3 has 12 amino acids. CDR3: CASSKQGFEQYF. In DNA form, the CDR3 reads TGTGCCAGTAGTAAACAGGGGTTCGAGCAGTACTTC.

V usage is TRBV5-6 and J usage is TRBJ2-3; no clear D. This CDR3 region has 12 residues. The V end lost 1 base, the J end lost 10 bases, and 10 bases lay between the germline ends. The V gene's germline CDR1 is SGHDT and CDR2 YYEEEE. CDR3 in DNA: TGTGCCAGCAGCTTGCCCAGTGAAGCGCAGTATTTT. Protein sequence: CASSLPSEAQYF.

This rearrangement joins TRBV6-6 to TRBJ2-2, with 8 bases lining up with TRBD1. Germline assignment: CDR1 MNHNY and CDR2 SVGAGI (reference sequence). The CDR3 totals 14 residues. V shed 6 bases, J shed 7 bases, and the junction held 7 bases outside the gene matches. The CDR3 DNA reads TGTGCCAGCAGAAAGACAGGGGTTATCGGGGAGCTGTTTTTT. Encoded protein: CASRKTGVIGELFF.

Only a few counts were recorded for this clone. In nucleotides, the CDR3 is TGTGCCAGCAGCTTAGCTTATCGGGGCTACGAGCAGTACTTC. This codes for CASSLAYRGYEQYF. The chain links TRBV7-9 to TRBJ2-7; a possible D gene is TRBD2 (5 bases). The CDR3 sequence is 14 residues long. Germline V CDR1 and CDR2: SEHNR, FQNEAQ (reference sequence). Trimming took off 0 bases at V and 3 bases at J, with 9 bases between the two ends.

The chain is built from TRBV18 and TRBJ2-2; D is perhaps TRBD2 (6 bases). CDR1 is KGHSH and CDR2 is LQKENI in the germline V gene. This CDR3 contains 17 residues. The V gene lost 4 bases and the J gene lost 4 bases, with 19 bases spanning the gap. CDR3 in DNA: TGTGCCAGCTCACGAAGACTAGTCTCGGGTTCCACCGGGGAGCTGTTTTTT. Translation: CASSRRLVSGSTGELFF.

This CDR3 is CASSEGAGRETQYF. In nucleotides, the CDR3 is TGTGCCAGCAGTGAAGGGGCGGGTAGGGAGACCCAGTACTTC. V and J are TRBV2 and TRBJ2-5; the D gene is possibly TRBD2 (5 bases). The CDR3 is 14 residues long. V was shortened by 1 base and J by 5 bases, with 11 bases between the two germline ends. Germline values: CDR1 SNHLY, CDR2 FYNNEI.

This clone came up a few times. The chain carries TRBV7-9 and TRBJ2-7; D call uncertain. V dropped 3 bases and J dropped 2 bases, with 11 bases sitting between them. The germline V gene encodes CDR1 SEHNR and CDR2 FQNEAQ (reference sequence). This CDR3 region has 14 residues. The DNA of the CDR3 is TGTGCCAGCAGCTTCCAGACAACCACCTACGAGCAGTACTTC. Translating gives CASSFQTTTYEQYF.

This clone has more than one count but fewer than ten. CDR3 region: CASSPGTTLSYEQYF. The DNA for the CDR3 is TGTGCCAGCTCCCCCGGGACAACTTTATCCTACGAGCAGTACTTC. This chain connects TRBV28 to TRBJ2-7; D might be TRBD1 (6 bases). This CDR3 region has 15 residues. Germline values: CDR1 MDHEN, CDR2 SYDVKM. The V gene lost 8 bases and the J gene lost 1 base, with 18 bases spanning the gap.

The V call is TRBV9, the J call TRBJ2-7, with 9 positions matching TRBD2. Germline V CDR1 and CDR2: SGDLS, YYNGEE. The CDR3 extends over 16 amino acids. Losses at the gene ends were 0 bases for V and 2 bases for J; bases not matched to a gene: 6. The CDR3 reads CASSVAGASGAYEQYF. CDR3 DNA: TGTGCCAGCAGCGTAGCTGGGGCTAGCGGGGCCTACGAGCAGTACTTC.

The chain has TRBV7-2 and TRBJ1-2; TRBD1 is a possible D gene (6 bases). The CDR3 totals 14 residues. V was clipped by 5 bases and J by 5 bases, with 15 bases between them. From germline, CDR1 is SGHTA and CDR2 FQGNSA. The CDR3, as DNA: TGTGCCAGCAGCACCCGGACAGAATCTTATGGCTACACCTTC. This encodes CASSTRTESYGYTF. Variable domain in full (rest from reference TRBV7-2 and TRBJ1-2): GAGVSQSPSNKVTEKGKDVELRCDPISGHTALYWYRQSLGQGLEFLIYFQGNSAPDKSGLPSDRFSAERTGGSVSTLTIQRTQQEDSAVYLCASSTRTESYGYTFGSGTRLTVV.

This clone was seen only a few times. DNA of the CDR3: TGTGCCAGCAGGCCGACAGGGCTCAATGAGCAGTTCTTC. It specifies CASRPTGLNEQFF. The J gene is TRBJ2-1, the V gene TRBV6-5; 7 nucleotides match TRBD1. With 6 bases clipped from V and 6 bases from J, the junction kept 5 bases outside the gene matches. The V gene's germline CDR1 is MNHEY and CDR2 SVGAGI. The CDR3 covers 13 residues.

This clone was seen only a few times. The chain employs TRBV4-3 and TRBJ2-1; maybe TRBD2 (6 bases). CDR3 length: 16 amino acids. Trimming removed 0 bases from V and 7 bases from J, with 16 bases in between. Germline lookup yields CDR1 LGHNA and CDR2 YSLEER. The DNA for the CDR3 is TGCGCCAGCAGCCAAGAGGAGGGTCTAGTCAAGAATGAGCAGTTCTTC. Protein: CASSQEEGLVKNEQFF.

This clone came up a few times. The chain recombines TRBV6-5 with TRBJ2-5; TRBD1 agrees at 7 bases. Trimming took 5 bases from V and 5 from J; bases not matched to a gene: 8. The germline CDR1 and CDR2 sequences are MNHEY and SVGAGI. The CDR3 spans 14 residues. The CDR3 is CASSLQGLGETQYF. In nucleotides, the CDR3 is TGTGCCAGCAGTCTACAGGGGCTGGGGGAGACCCAGTACTTC.